Included here is one T cell receptor (beta chain) sequence, with context. The data derive from a study of blood T cell repertoires in COVID-19. TCRdb's copy holds only in-frame clones and misses some; the assay was immunoSEQ multiplex PCR. Found here are under 300,000 clones, about 88% of them singletons; the top ten hold 5% to 8%. The TCR sequence derives from a woman aged 45 to 65 who had been exposed to COVID-19. Sequenced material: PBMCs or T cells enriched from blood (not recorded which).

The CDR3 loop is CASSPYRKGNTEAFF. CDR3 coding DNA: TGTGCCAGCAGCCCCTACAGGAAGGGGAACACTGAAGCTTTCTTT. This chain joins TRBV7-2 and TRBJ1-1; tentative D call: TRBD1 (5 bases). The CDR3 extends over 15 amino acids. V shed 5 bases and J shed 1 base, with 14 bases lying between them. Per germline, CDR1 SGHTA and CDR2 FQGNSA.